These 10 T cell receptor beta chains originate from one sample sequenced in a study of blood T cell repertoires in COVID-19. Some clones are missing from TCRdb's copy, which holds only in-frame ones; the method was immunoSEQ multiplex PCR. This table has 250,000 to 300,000 clones, 70% to 90% appearing once. Sequencing was performed on peripheral blood. Every receptor here comes from a woman between 25 and 40 years old who had recovered from COVID-19.

V and J are TRBV12-3 or TRBV12-4 and TRBJ1-5; TRBD1 matches 8 bases. The CDR3 is 13 residues long. V lost 6 bases and J lost 6; bases outside the gene matches: 4. CDR3 sequence reads: CASSQGAPQPQHF. CDR3 in DNA: TGTGCCAGCAGCCAGGGGGCCCCTCAGCCCCAGCATTTT.

The chain combines TRBV29-1 with TRBJ1-2, with 8 bases fitting TRBD1. V gave up 1 base and J gave up 7 bases; unmatched junction bases: 5. The CDR3 has 13 residues. Germline assignment: CDR1 SQVTM and CDR2 ANQGSEA. CDR3 in amino acids: CSVEGTGQSGYTF. CDR3 nucleotide sequence: TGCAGCGTTGAAGGGACAGGGCAGAGTGGCTACACCTTC.

The CDR3 nucleotides read TGTGCCAGCAGTGAATTCGGGACAGAGCGCCGTTATGAGCAGTACTTC. Translation: CASSEFGTERRYEQYF. V is TRBV25-1 and J is TRBJ2-7; 7 bases are a match to TRBD1. With 1 base clipped from V and 7 bases from J, the junction kept 13 bases outside the gene matches. Germline-derived CDR1 and CDR2 are MGHDK and SYGVNS. The CDR3 totals 16 residues.

This sequence joins TRBV7-2 and TRBJ1-5, with TRBD1 as a possible D gene (5 bases). Germline V lookup: CDR1 SGHTA, CDR2 FQGNSA. This CDR3 has 17 amino acids. V was clipped by 5 bases and J by 3 bases, with 20 bases between them. In DNA, the CDR3 is TGTGCCAGCAGCCACAGTCGGGGGATAGAGAACAATCAGCCCCAGCATTTT. Its protein is CASSHSRGIENNQPQHF. The whole variable domain, filled in from reference TRBV7-2 and TRBJ1-5, reads GAGVSQSPSNKVTEKGKDVELRCDPISGHTALYWYRQSLGQGLEFLIYFQGNSAPDKSGLPSDRFSAERTGGSVSTLTIQRTQQEDSAVYLCASSHSRGIENNQPQHFGDGTRLSIL.

This clone was seen only once. V and J are TRBV29-1 and TRBJ2-1; 14 nucleotides line up with TRBD2. The CDR3 totals 14 residues. V shed 6 bases and J 9 bases; nucleotides not matched to a gene: 7. The germline V gene has CDR1 SQVTM and CDR2 ANQGSEA. CDR3 loop: CSVPTSGGALEQFF. In nucleotides, the CDR3 is TGCAGCGTCCCGACTAGCGGGGGGGCCCTTGAGCAGTTCTTC.

The gene calls are TRBV30 and TRBJ1-5; a possible D gene is TRBD1 (5 bases). Germline CDR1 reads GTSNPN; CDR2 reads SVGIG (reference sequence). V was shortened by 0 bases and J by 5 bases, with 8 bases between the two germline ends. This CDR3 contains 13 residues. CDR3 bases: TGTGCCTGGAGTGTTGGGGGGGATCAGCCCCAGCATTTT. Translating it yields CAWSVGGDQPQHF.

This chain links TRBV5-1 with TRBJ2-5, with D maybe TRBD1 (8 bases). Trimming cost V 3 bases and J 3 bases, with 15 bases left between them. Germline CDR1 and CDR2: SGHRS and YFSETQ. This CDR3 is 15 amino acids long. The CDR3 protein is CASSSATGGEETQYF. CDR3 DNA sequence: TGCGCCAGCAGCTCAGCAACAGGGGGGGAAGAGACCCAGTACTTC. Looking up the rest from reference TRBV5-1 and TRBJ2-5 gives the full variable domain: KAGVTQTPRYLIKTRGQQVTLSCSPISGHRSVSWYQQTPGQGLQFLFEYFSETQRNKGNFPGRFSGRQFSNSRSEMNVSTLELGDSALYLCASSSATGGEETQYFGPGTRLLVL.

This chain uses TRBV7-2 with TRBJ2-1; D perhaps matches TRBD2 (6 bases). In germline, CDR1 is SGHTA, CDR2 FQGNSA. This CDR3 is built from 16 residues. Trimming cost V 1 base and J 2 bases, with 12 bases left between them. The CDR3 here is CASSLESGGTYNEQFF. The CDR3 DNA sequence: TGTGCCAGCAGCTTAGAATCTGGGGGGACCTACAATGAGCAGTTCTTC.

V and J are TRBV18 and TRBJ1-3; D perhaps matches TRBD1 (6 bases). The germline CDR1 and CDR2 sequences are KGHSH and LQKENI. The CDR3 is 14 residues long. V shed 4 bases and J shed 0 bases, with 7 bases lying between them. The CDR3 region has the DNA TGTGCCAGCTCACAGACAGGCTCTGGAAACACCATATATTTT. It encodes CASSQTGSGNTIYF.

This CDR3 is CASSSELAAYEQYF. The CDR3, as DNA: TGTGCCAGCAGCTCCGAGCTAGCAGCATACGAGCAGTACTTC. The genes are TRBV5-5 and TRBJ2-7, with D perhaps TRBD2 (5 bases). The CDR3 is 14 amino acids. V was pared by 3 bases and J by 4 bases, with 14 bases between. Germline CDR1 SGHKS, CDR2 YYEKEE (reference sequence).